This passage covers 32 T cell receptor beta chains from one sample sequenced in a study of OX40 agonist ivuxolimab in advanced cancers. Clones were sequenced by immunoSEQ multiplex PCR, and TCRdb holds only the in-frame ones, with some missing. The sample lists about 80,000 clones; 90% were seen once. The specimen comprised CD4+ or CD8+ T cells sorted from blood, sampled in a trial of the OX40 agonist ivuxolimab. The receptors derive from an adult with an advanced solid tumor such as melanoma, head and neck, liver or kidney cancer.

The chain links TRBV5-4 to TRBJ1-1; D possibly corresponds to TRBD1 (6 bases). The CDR3 consists of 14 residues. V lost 5 bases and J lost 3, with 14 bases in between. Germline CDR1 is SGHNT and CDR2 is YYREEE (reference sequence). CDR3 DNA: TGTGCCAGCAGTTTTGCGGGGGGGCACACTGAAGCTTTCTTT. As protein: CASSFAGGHTEAFF.

This chain joins TRBV30 and TRBJ1-2; TRBD1 is a possible D gene (5 bases). Per germline, CDR1 GTSNPN and CDR2 SVGIG (reference sequence). V was clipped by 2 bases and J by 6 bases, with 19 bases between them. The CDR3 runs 15 residues. Written as DNA, the CDR3 is TGTGCCTGGAGTCAACTACGGACGGACAAAGATGGCTACACCTTC. Translation gives CAWSQLRTDKDGYTF.

The table lists this clone with a count of one. The chain employs TRBV13 and TRBJ2-4; D unclear. The germline V and J ends were trimmed by 4 bases and 1 base, with 8 bases remaining between them. Germline values: CDR1 PRHDT, CDR2 FYEKMQ (reference sequence). The CDR3 runs to 14 residues. CDR3 bases: TGTGCCAGCAGCTACGTTTCCGCCAAAAACATTCAGTACTTC. Its translation is CASSYVSAKNIQYF.

The gene calls are TRBV21-1 and TRBJ2-7; TRBD2, as called in the table, went unchecked against the DNA. TRBV21-1 constitutes a pseudogene. CDR3 length: 16 amino acids. DNA for the CDR3: TGTGCCAGCATCCCTACGGGGGGGCGGTCAGGCTACGAGCAGTACTTC. It translates to CASIPTGGRSGYEQYF.

The genes are TRBV10-1 and TRBJ2-2, with a possible D match to TRBD1 (6 bases). There are 16 residues in the CDR3. Germline CDR1 reads WNHNN; CDR2 reads SYGVQD (reference sequence). V lost 10 bases and J lost 4, with 22 bases in between. CDR3 loop: CATPPAGTRGTGELFF. CDR3 DNA sequence: TGCGCCACTCCACCCGCCGGGACCAGGGGCACCGGGGAGCTGTTTTTT.

This clone appeared a single time. V gene TRBV7-2 combines with J gene TRBJ2-7, with 14 positions matching TRBD2. The CDR3 is 17 residues long. The trim removed 6 bases at V and 2 bases at J, leaving 9 bases unmatched. Germline V lookup: CDR1 SGHTA, CDR2 FQGNSA. The CDR3, as DNA: TGTGCCAGCAGACGACTAGCGGGAGGGCAGCACGCCTACGAGCAGTACTTC. Translating it yields CASRRLAGGQHAYEQYF.

This clone was seen a single time. The chain carries TRBV7-2 and TRBJ2-3, with 9 bases lining up with TRBD2. From germline, CDR1 is SGHTA and CDR2 FQGNSA. The CDR3 is 17 residues long. Unmatched junction bases numbered 6, after V lost 2 bases and J lost 0 bases. CDR3 protein: CASSLMGLAFSTDTQYF. The CDR3 DNA sequence: TGTGCCAGCAGCTTAATGGGACTAGCTTTTAGCACAGATACGCAGTATTTT.

This sequence joins TRBV7-2 and TRBJ2-5; 7 bases are a match to TRBD1. The trim removed 5 bases at V and 5 bases at J, leaving 5 bases unmatched. CDR1 is SGHTA, CDR2 FQGNSA, per germline. The CDR3 extends over 13 amino acids. The CDR3 spells CASSTTGWETQYF. Written as DNA, the CDR3 is TGTGCCAGCAGCACGACAGGGTGGGAGACCCAGTACTTC.

This chain links TRBV19 with TRBJ1-5; possible D gene TRBD1, 5 bases. CDR1 and CDR2 (germline): LNHDA, SQIVND (reference sequence). Deletions cut 8 bases from V and 3 bases from J, with 14 bases between. CDR3 length: 14 residues. CDR3 protein: CASQTGGTNQPQHF. CDR3 nucleotides: TGTGCCAGTCAAACCGGGGGGACCAATCAGCCCCAGCATTTT.

This chain joins TRBV28 and TRBJ2-6; D uncertain. Trimming took off 3 bases at V and 1 base at J, with 10 bases between the two ends. This CDR3 region has 16 residues. The germline CDR1 and CDR2 sequences are MDHEN and SYDVKM. CDR3 sequence: CASSFLRGSGANVLTF. CDR3 DNA sequence: TGTGCCAGCAGTTTCCTTCGCGGATCTGGGGCCAACGTCCTGACTTTC.

The rearrangement links TRBV4-3 to TRBJ1-2; perhaps TRBD1 as D (6 bases). Germline CDR1 reads LGHNA; CDR2 reads YSLEER. Trimming removed 1 base at V and 5 bases at J, with 14 bases between. This CDR3 contains 15 residues. CDR3 residues: CASSQARGGLYGYTF. CDR3 coding DNA: TGCGCCAGCAGCCAAGCCCGGGGGGGGCTTTATGGCTACACCTTC.

The V call is TRBV27, the J call TRBJ2-7; D is uncertain. Germline CDR1 and CDR2: MNHEY and SMNVEV (reference sequence). The CDR3 has 15 amino acids. Trimming took off 2 bases at V and 2 bases at J, with 13 bases between the two ends. CDR3 region: CASSLKAQPAYEQYF. The CDR3 region has the DNA TGTGCCAGCAGTTTAAAGGCCCAGCCAGCCTACGAGCAGTACTTC.

This rearrangement joins TRBV28 to TRBJ1-2; D is undetermined. The V gene lost 6 bases and the J gene lost 8 bases, with 16 bases spanning the gap. The CDR3 covers 13 residues. Germline V CDR1 and CDR2: MDHEN, SYDVKM. CDR3 nucleotides: TGTGCCAGCAGCACCGGAGGCCACCGAGGCTACACCTTC. Translated, it gives CASSTGGHRGYTF.

The chain links TRBV7-9 to TRBJ2-2, with TRBD1 matching 7 bases. This CDR3 is 15 amino acids long. V lost 5 bases to trimming and J lost 5 bases; unmatched junction nucleotides: 8. Germline CDR1 is SEHNR and CDR2 is FQNEAQ (reference sequence). The CDR3 region is CASSPRGGKTGELFF. The CDR3 coding sequence is TGTGCCAGCAGCCCTAGAGGGGGCAAAACCGGGGAGCTGTTTTTT.

The chain uses TRBV20-1 and TRBJ2-1; 8 bases match TRBD1. After removal of 7 bases from V and 7 bases from J, the junction contained 3 bases not matched to a gene. Germline values: CDR1 DFQATT, CDR2 SNEGSKA (reference sequence). This CDR3 spans 11 amino acids. This chain's CDR3 is CSGQGWNEQFF. For the CDR3, the DNA is TGCAGTGGACAGGGGTGGAATGAGCAGTTCTTC.

V usage is TRBV14 and J usage is TRBJ1-2; possible D gene TRBD1, 5 bases. Germline V gene sequence: CDR1 SGHDN, CDR2 FVKESK. Trimming left V 1 base short and J 4 bases short, with 7 bases between. This CDR3 has 13 amino acids. CDR3: CASSQGRGYGYTF. The CDR3 DNA reads TGTGCCAGCAGCCAAGGGAGGGGCTATGGCTACACCTTC.

The sample holds one count of this clone. The chain uses TRBV11-3 and TRBJ2-2; unclear D gene. Trimming stripped 1 base from V and 5 bases from J, with 2 bases between. Looked up from germline, CDR1 is SGHNT and CDR2 is YENEEA. The CDR3 length is 12 residues. The CDR3 DNA reads as TGTGCCAGCAGCTTAGGGACCGGGGAGCTGTTTTTT. This encodes CASSLGTGELFF.

J is TRBJ1-3 and V is TRBV10-3; D call uncertain. Trimming took off 8 bases at V and 0 bases at J, with 8 bases between the two ends. The CDR3 covers 13 residues. The V gene's germline CDR1 is ENHRY and CDR2 SYGVKD. CDR3: CAIARNSGNTIYF. CDR3 bases: TGTGCCATCGCCCGAAACTCTGGAAACACCATATATTTT.

V is TRBV6-4 and J is TRBJ2-2; D is perhaps TRBD1 or TRBD2 (6 bases each). Trimming removed 5 bases from V and 3 bases from J, with 13 bases in between. Germline lookup yields CDR1 MRHNA and CDR2 SNTAGT. The CDR3 consists of 15 residues. The CDR3 DNA reads TGTGCCAGCAGTTCAGGGGAGGTTGACACCGGGGAGCTGTTTTTT. Translating it yields CASSSGEVDTGELFF.

The CDR3 loop is CASSPAAGSNTEAFF. In DNA form, the CDR3 reads TGCGCCAGCAGCCCGGCGGCAGGGTCAAACACTGAAGCTTTCTTT. This rearrangement joins TRBV4-1 to TRBJ1-1, with TRBD1 as a possible D gene (5 bases). CDR1 is MGHRA and CDR2 is YSYEKL in the germline V gene. The CDR3 has 15 amino acids. Trimming shortened V by 4 bases and J by 2 bases, and 14 bases separated the two germline ends.

The V call is TRBV5-1, the J call TRBJ1-5; D is ambiguous. V lost 5 bases to trimming and J lost 1 base, with 10 bases between them. Germline V gene sequence: CDR1 SGHRS, CDR2 YFSETQ. The CDR3 contains 14 residues. This chain's CDR3 is CASRPDGSNQPQHF. The CDR3 nucleotides are TGCGCCAGCAGACCCGACGGAAGCAATCAGCCCCAGCATTTT.

This clone was observed a single time. The rearrangement links TRBV6-6 to TRBJ2-7, with TRBD1 matching over 9 bases. Unmatched junction bases numbered 6, after V lost 6 bases and J lost 3 bases. CDR1 and CDR2 (germline): MNHNY, SVGAGI (reference sequence). The CDR3 totals 14 residues. CDR3 sequence (DNA): TGTGCCAGCAGGGGACAGGGTCCCCTCTACGAGCAGTACTTC. It codes for CASRGQGPLYEQYF.

V is TRBV9 and J is TRBJ1-1; D not certain. This CDR3 is built from 13 residues. Germline V gives CDR1 SGDLS, CDR2 YYNGEE. V was pared by 8 bases and J by 0 bases, with 11 bases between. This chain's CDR3 is CASQLTMNTEAFF. The CDR3 nucleotides are TGTGCCAGTCAGTTGACCATGAACACTGAAGCTTTCTTT. Variable domain in full (rest from reference TRBV9 and TRBJ1-1): DSGVTQTPKHLITATGQRVTLRCSPRSGDLSVYWYQQSLDQGLQFLIQYYNGEERAKGNILERFSAQQFPDLHSELNLSSLELGDSALYFCASQLTMNTEAFFGQGTRLTVV.

The chain joins TRBV11-3 to TRBJ2-7; D might be TRBD1 (5 bases). Germline CDR1 and CDR2: SGHNT and YENEEA. The CDR3 spans 14 residues. The ends were cut back, 0 bases at V and 3 bases at J, with 9 bases in the middle. CDR3 region: CASSLDSGNYEQYF. The CDR3 DNA sequence: TGTGCCAGCAGCTTAGATTCAGGGAACTACGAGCAGTACTTC.

The genes are TRBV5-5 and TRBJ1-5; D call uncertain. Germline CDR1 is SGHKS and CDR2 is YYEKEE (reference sequence). The CDR3 has 14 amino acids. V dropped 0 bases and J dropped 3 bases, with 7 bases sitting between them. As DNA, the CDR3 is TGTGCCAGCAGCTTGGAGGCGAACAATCAGCCCCAGCATTTT. Residues: CASSLEANNQPQHF.

The chain has TRBV4-3 and TRBJ2-1, with D hard to call. The CDR3 length is 15 residues. With 3 bases removed from V and 4 bases from J, the gap between germline ends came to 13 bases. Germline values: CDR1 LGHNA, CDR2 YSLEER. This CDR3 is CASSHTESFYNEQFF. The CDR3 DNA reads TGCGCCAGCAGCCATACAGAATCCTTTTACAATGAGCAGTTCTTC.

The V and J genes are TRBV7-3 and TRBJ1-1; D gene unclear. V lost 5 bases and J lost 5, with 18 bases in between. Germline lookup yields CDR1 SGHTA and CDR2 FQGTGA. The CDR3 totals 15 residues. The CDR3 DNA reads TGTGCCAGCAGCCCCGACAAAGGACGGGCTACTGAAGCTTTCTTT. Its translation is CASSPDKGRATEAFF. The variable domain in full, with the rest retrieved from reference TRBV7-3 and TRBJ1-1, is GAGVSQTPSNKVTEKGKYVELRCDPISGHTALYWYRQSLGQGPEFLIYFQGTGAADDSGLPNDRFFAVRPEGSVSTLKIQRTERGDSAVYLCASSPDKGRATEAFFGQGTRLTVV.

The chain employs TRBV18 and TRBJ1-1; TRBD1 matches at 7 bases. V dropped 1 base and J dropped 7; count of bases not matched to a gene: 3. Germline V lookup: CDR1 KGHSH, CDR2 LQKENI. The CDR3 extends over 13 amino acids. In DNA form, the CDR3 reads TGTGCCAGCTCACCACGGGACAGCATTGAAGCTTTCTTT. Protein product: CASSPRDSIEAFF.

This rearrangement joins TRBV11-2 to TRBJ2-3; D unclear. This CDR3 has 13 amino acids. Germline V CDR1 and CDR2: SGHAT, FQNNGV. V lost 3 bases, J lost 0 bases, and 4 bases lay in between. The CDR3 sequence: CASSFYSTDTQYF. In DNA form, the CDR3 reads TGTGCCAGCAGCTTTTATAGCACAGATACGCAGTATTTT.

The chain has TRBV6-6 and TRBJ2-2; 8 bases align to TRBD1. This CDR3 has 15 residues. The ends lost 2 bases at V and 1 base at J; junction bases unmatched: 0. Germline lookup yields CDR1 MNHNY and CDR2 SVGAGI (reference sequence). CDR3 coding DNA: TGTGCCAGCAGTTACGGGACAGGGAACACCGGGGAGCTGTTTTTT. It is translated as CASSYGTGNTGELFF.

J is TRBJ2-3 and V is TRBV4-1, with D perhaps given as TRBD1 or TRBD2 (5 bases each). Trimming removed 8 bases from V and 1 base from J, with 7 bases in between. CDR3 length equals 12 residues. The germline V gene encodes CDR1 MGHRA and CDR2 YSYEKL. The CDR3 region has the DNA TGCGCCAGCGAGGGGCGCACAGATACGCAGTATTTT. Translated: CASEGRTDTQYF.

The chain links TRBV6-5 to TRBJ1-3; unclear D gene. Germline CDR1 reads MNHEY; CDR2 reads SVGAGI. This CDR3 has 13 amino acids. V lost 0 bases to trimming and J lost 4 bases, with 4 bases between them. Written as DNA, the CDR3 is TGTGCCAGCAGTTACTCCCAAGGAAACACCATATATTTT. Translation gives CASSYSQGNTIYF.